The 24 T cell receptor beta chains presented below share a single source sample, sequenced in a study of T cell changes during pregnancy in multiple sclerosis. Only in-frame clones appear in the TCRdb table, and some are missing; sequencing was by immunoSEQ multiplex PCR. The table records about 130,000 clones, around 95% of them present only once. Material: peripheral blood, obtained after pregnancy. All receptors derive from a female donor with multiple sclerosis, enrolled in a pregnancy study.

The chain links TRBV11-2 to TRBJ2-7; weak D call: TRBD2 (5 bases). Trimming left V 0 bases short and J 2 bases short, with 11 bases between. This CDR3 spans 15 amino acids. CDR1 is SGHAT and CDR2 is FQNNGV in the germline V gene. The CDR3: CASSLDNVGAYEQYF. For the CDR3, the DNA is TGTGCCAGCAGCTTAGACAACGTCGGGGCCTACGAGCAGTACTTC.

The V call is TRBV29-1, the J call TRBJ1-1; 9 nucleotides line up with TRBD1. The germline V gene has CDR1 SQVTM and CDR2 ANQGSEA. Trimming removed 4 bases from V and 6 bases from J; junction bases left unmatched: 9. There are 14 residues in the CDR3. The CDR3 coding sequence is TGCAGCGTTGGCCTGCGGACAGGGGTCTCTGAAGCTTTCTTT. Protein product: CSVGLRTGVSEAFF.

This chain links TRBV7-2 with TRBJ1-5; unclear D gene. The CDR3 is 14 residues long. In germline, CDR1 is SGHTA, CDR2 FQGNSA. The V and J ends lost 1 base and 3 bases respectively, with 7 bases between them. As DNA, the CDR3 is TGTGCCAGCAGCTTAGTTCTGGCCAATCAGCCCCAGCATTTT. Translating gives CASSLVLANQPQHF.

CDR3 residues: CASEATVRREKLFF. The CDR3 nucleotides read TGTGCCAGCGAAGCGACAGTCCGAAGGGAAAAACTGTTTTTT. V usage is TRBV2 and J usage is TRBJ1-4; D is possibly TRBD1 (5 bases). The CDR3 extends over 14 amino acids. Germline assignment: CDR1 SNHLY and CDR2 FYNNEI. V was pared by 8 bases and J by 8 bases, with 18 bases between.

V and J are TRBV5-8 and TRBJ2-2; D is unclear. This CDR3 spans 11 amino acids. Per the germline V gene, CDR1 is SGHTS and CDR2 is YDEGEE. V was pared by 5 bases and J by 4 bases, with 3 bases between. The CDR3 is CASRRTGELFF. The CDR3 nucleotides read TGTGCCAGCAGGCGCACCGGGGAGCTGTTTTTT.

The chain employs TRBV18 and TRBJ2-6; D not resolved. Trimming took off 6 bases at V and 0 bases at J, with 15 bases between the two ends. The CDR3 totals 17 residues. CDR1 and CDR2 from the germline V gene are KGHSH and LQKENI. CDR3 region: CASSPETLHSGANVLTF. CDR3 bases: TGTGCCAGCTCCCCTGAGACACTGCACTCTGGGGCCAACGTCCTGACTTTC.

The chain is built from TRBV7-9 and TRBJ2-1; the match to TRBD1 covers 9 bases. This CDR3 has 15 amino acids. The germline CDR1 and CDR2 sequences are SEHNR and FQNEAQ (reference sequence). Trimming at V came to 4 bases and at J to 5 bases, leaving 6 bases not matched to a gene. In nucleotides, the CDR3 is TGTGCCAGCAGCTCCCGGGACAGGGTCCACAATGAGCAGTTCTTC. Amino acids: CASSSRDRVHNEQFF.

This chain uses TRBV5-1 with TRBJ2-7; 9 positions match TRBD1. Per germline, CDR1 SGHRS and CDR2 YFSETQ. The CDR3 extends over 13 amino acids. The junction had 2 bases not matched to a gene; V was cut back by 3 bases and J by 4 bases. CDR3 protein: CASSSGQGYEQYF. The CDR3 nucleotides read TGCGCCAGCAGCTCAGGACAGGGGTACGAGCAGTACTTC. Together with reference TRBV5-1 and TRBJ2-7, the CDR3 gives the full variable domain: KAGVTQTPRYLIKTRGQQVTLSCSPISGHRSVSWYQQTPGQGLQFLFEYFSETQRNKGNFPGRFSGRQFSNSRSEMNVSTLELGDSALYLCASSSGQGYEQYFGPGTRLTVT.

J is TRBJ1-1 and V is TRBV19; 8 bases align to TRBD1. The CDR3 loop spans 14 amino acids. V was clipped by 9 bases and J by 6 bases; unmatched bases: 12. CDR1 LNHDA and CDR2 SQIVND come from the germline V gene (reference sequence). Here the CDR3 DNA reads TGTGCCAGCCTAGACGGGACAGGAAGGCCTGAAGCTTTCTTT. This sequence encodes CASLDGTGRPEAFF.

The genes are TRBV5-4 and TRBJ1-1; TRBD1 agrees at 10 bases. CDR1 is SGHNT, CDR2 YYREEE, per germline (reference sequence). The trim removed 3 bases at V and 5 bases at J, leaving 7 bases unmatched. The CDR3 runs 15 residues. CDR3 amino acids: CASSWGDRGQTEAFF. The CDR3 DNA is TGTGCCAGCAGCTGGGGGGACAGGGGACAAACTGAAGCTTTCTTT.

V and J are TRBV7-9 and TRBJ1-5, with D possibly being TRBD1 (6 bases). The CDR3 consists of 13 residues. The germline V gene encodes CDR1 SEHNR and CDR2 FQNEAQ (reference sequence). V was pared by 6 bases and J by 4 bases, with 10 bases between. CDR3 nucleotide sequence: TGTGCCAGCAGTGTTCAGGGGAATCAGCCCCAGCATTTT. Amino acid sequence: CASSVQGNQPQHF.

This CDR3 is CASSEAGTGNEKLFF. The CDR3 DNA sequence: TGTGCCAGCAGTGAAGCCGGGACAGGGAATGAAAAACTGTTTTTT. The chain couples TRBV6-1 to TRBJ1-4, with 9 bases lining up with TRBD1. The CDR3 is 15 amino acids. Germline CDR1 reads MNHNS; CDR2 reads SASEGT. With 0 bases clipped from V and 5 bases from J, the junction kept 1 base outside the gene matches.

This clone was counted a single time. This chain connects TRBV7-2 to TRBJ2-4, with 10 bases identical to TRBD1. The CDR3 is made up of 16 amino acids. Germline V gene sequence: CDR1 SGHTA, CDR2 FQGNSA. V was pared by 1 base and J by 7 bases, with 7 bases of the junction left unmatched. This CDR3 reads CASSLGGTGVSNIQYF. As DNA, the CDR3 is TGTGCCAGCAGCTTAGGGGGGACAGGGGTTTCTAACATTCAGTACTTC.

This clone is a singleton in its sample. The chain employs TRBV6-5 and TRBJ2-7, with a tentative D call TRBD1 (5 bases). The V gene's germline CDR1 is MNHEY and CDR2 SVGAGI. Trimming pared 2 bases from V and 6 bases from J, leaving 14 bases between. CDR3 length: 14 amino acids. The CDR3 spells CASSYGVTGSEQYF. The CDR3 coding sequence is TGTGCCAGCAGTTACGGGGTAACAGGATCCGAGCAGTACTTC.

The genes are TRBV7-3 and TRBJ2-1, with D perhaps TRBD2 (6 bases). Trimming took off 4 bases at V and 8 bases at J, with 12 bases between the two ends. Germline values: CDR1 SGHTA, CDR2 FQGTGA. The CDR3 covers 13 residues. The CDR3 loop reads CASSSGARDEQFF. The CDR3 DNA is TGTGCCAGCAGCTCGGGAGCGCGGGATGAGCAGTTCTTC.

This chain links TRBV6-6 with TRBJ2-7, with TRBD2 identical over 9 bases. Germline V CDR1 and CDR2: MNHNY, SVGAGI (reference sequence). The CDR3 length is 15 residues. V shed 5 bases and J 2 bases; nucleotides not matched to a gene: 7. In nucleotides, the CDR3 is TGTGCCAGCAGTAACCAGCGGGAGGCACCCTACGAGCAGTACTTC. Its protein product is CASSNQREAPYEQYF.

V usage is TRBV27 and J usage is TRBJ1-3; the D gene is possibly TRBD1 (6 bases). Trimming removed 6 bases at V and 0 bases at J, with 12 bases between. The CDR3 length is 15 residues. Germline V lookup: CDR1 MNHEY, CDR2 SMNVEV (reference sequence). As DNA, the CDR3 is TGTGCCAGCAGGAAACAGGGTCTCTCTGGAAACACCATATATTTT. It codes for CASRKQGLSGNTIYF.

CDR3 in amino acids: CASSFTTGVQETQYF. The CDR3 DNA reads as TGTGCCAGCAGTTTCACGACAGGGGTCCAAGAGACCCAGTACTTC. The genes are TRBV28 and TRBJ2-5, with 8 bases that match TRBD1. CDR3 size: 15 residues. Germline V gives CDR1 MDHEN, CDR2 SYDVKM. The J segment lost 1 base and the V segment lost 3 bases, leaving 4 bases of the junction unmatched.

The chain recombines TRBV28 with TRBJ1-5; no clear D. The CDR3 runs to 14 residues. CDR1 and CDR2 (germline): MDHEN, SYDVKM. V was clipped by 6 bases and J by 0 bases, with 9 bases between them. CDR3 DNA: TGTGCCAGCAGCCCACAAGATAGCAATCAGCCCCAGCATTTT. Protein: CASSPQDSNQPQHF.

V gene TRBV5-1 combines with J gene TRBJ2-6; 9 nucleotides agree with TRBD1. This CDR3 spans 18 amino acids. Trimming took 4 bases from V and 1 from J; bases not matched to a gene: 9. Germline loops: CDR1 SGHRS, CDR2 YFSETQ. The CDR3 reads CASSLRDRGSSGANVLTF. In nucleotides, the CDR3 is TGCGCCAGCAGCCTCCGAGACAGGGGGAGTTCTGGGGCCAACGTCCTGACTTTC.

The rearrangement joins TRBV14 to TRBJ2-3; TRBD2 matches 7 bases. CDR1 and CDR2 (germline): SGHDN, FVKESK. The trim removed 0 bases at V and 3 bases at J, leaving 6 bases unmatched. The CDR3 spans 16 residues. CDR3: CASSQDGGLGTDTQYF. The CDR3 DNA follows: TGTGCCAGCAGCCAAGATGGAGGACTAGGGACAGATACGCAGTATTTT.

This chain uses TRBV21-1 with TRBJ2-5; the table's D gene call, TRBD1, was not cross checked with the DNA. TRBV21-1 is a listed pseudogene. CDR3 size: 14 residues. The CDR3 reads CASTTGGDGETQYF. The CDR3 DNA is TGTGCCAGCACAACAGGGGGCGACGGAGAGACCCAGTACTTC.

This sequence joins TRBV6-1 and TRBJ1-3; D is perhaps TRBD1 (5 bases). This CDR3 is built from 14 residues. Germline V gene lookup returns CDR1 MNHNS and CDR2 SASEGT. The germline V and J ends were trimmed by 9 bases and 2 bases, with 14 bases remaining between them. The CDR3 bases are TGTGCCAGTGACGATCAGGGAACTGGAAACACCATATATTTT. This encodes CASDDQGTGNTIYF.

The chain couples TRBV27 to TRBJ2-7; possible D gene TRBD1, 6 bases. Between the trimmed V and J ends, which lost 6 bases and 7 bases, there was a span of 25 bases. The CDR3 runs 16 residues. Germline CDR1 MNHEY, CDR2 SMNVEV (reference sequence). The CDR3 DNA reads as TGTGCCAGCAGCAGACAGGCCGCCAACCCACGAGGAGAGCAGTACTTC. Translation gives CASSRQAANPRGEQYF.